The 29 T cell receptor beta chains below come from one sample, sequenced in a study of cytotoxic CD8 clonotypes in ibrutinib-treated CLL. Repertoires were generated with immunoSEQ multiplex PCR, while TCRdb's copy carries only in-frame clones and drops some. This table holds 110,000 to 150,000 clones, about 76% found once. The specimen was PBMCs, collected after 24 months of ibrutinib treatment. These receptors were taken from a human donor with chronic lymphocytic leukemia.

This sequence joins TRBV7-2 and TRBJ2-3, with 8 bases identical to TRBD1. The junction had 8 bases not matched to a gene; V was cut back by 4 bases and J by 5 bases. Germline-derived CDR1 and CDR2 are SGHTA and FQGNSA. The CDR3 contains 15 residues. The CDR3 DNA is TGTGCCAGCAGCTCCCCGGGACAGGAAAGAGATACGCAGTATTTT. It specifies CASSSPGQERDTQYF.

The genes are TRBV5-1 and TRBJ2-5, with D possibly being TRBD1 (5 bases). This CDR3 has 13 amino acids. Germline CDR1 and CDR2: SGHRS and YFSETQ. V was cut by 1 base and J by 4 bases, with 8 bases left in between. The CDR3 region has the DNA TGCGCCAGCAGCTTGACAGGCCCAGAGACCCAGTACTTC. It codes for CASSLTGPETQYF.

The chain links TRBV21-1 to TRBJ1-2. TRBV21-1 is tagged as a pseudogene. The length of the CDR3 is 15 residues. CDR3 in amino acids: CASSKGGPQQMGYTF. Written as DNA, the CDR3 is TGTGCCAGCAGCAAAGGCGGGCCGCAGCAAATGGGCTACACCTTC.

This clone has just a few counts. The rearrangement links TRBV28 to TRBJ1-4; D is perhaps TRBD1 (5 bases). Germline values: CDR1 MDHEN, CDR2 SYDVKM. V was pared by 4 bases and J by 5 bases, with 23 bases between. This CDR3 is 18 amino acids long. CDR3: CASSSPSSVWEGNEKLFF. The CDR3 DNA is TGTGCCAGCAGTTCGCCCTCATCGGTTTGGGAGGGGAATGAAAAACTGTTTTTT.

This clone has just a few counts. The chain recombines TRBV6-6 with TRBJ1-2; TRBD1 agrees at 10 bases. The CDR3 consists of 16 residues. V gave up 2 bases and J gave up 2 bases; unmatched junction bases: 5. Germline CDR1 MNHNY, CDR2 SVGAGI (reference sequence). The DNA of the CDR3 is TGTGCCAGCAGTTACGGGGGACAGGGGCTGAACTATGGCTACACCTTC. Translating gives CASSYGGQGLNYGYTF.

The chain recombines TRBV30 with TRBJ1-5; the D gene is possibly TRBD1 (6 bases). Germline V lookup: CDR1 GTSNPN, CDR2 SVGIG (reference sequence). Between the trimmed V and J ends, which lost 2 bases and 3 bases, there was a span of 11 bases. The CDR3 extends over 14 amino acids. The CDR3 region has the DNA TGTGCCTGGAGTAGGGGGGGTGTCAATCAGCCCCAGCATTTT. Translated: CAWSRGGVNQPQHF.

A few counts support this clone. This chain joins TRBV28 and TRBJ2-1, with 12 bases fitting TRBD2. The CDR3 is 16 amino acids. J lost 8 bases, V lost 6 bases, and 11 bases had no gene match. Looked up from germline, CDR1 is MDHEN and CDR2 is SYDVKM. The CDR3 spells CASRPAGTSGYYEQFF. DNA of the CDR3: TGTGCCAGCAGACCCGCGGGGACTAGCGGGTACTATGAGCAGTTCTTC.

This chain connects TRBV6-6 to TRBJ1-4; 8 nucleotides match TRBD1. This CDR3 comprises 15 residues. Per the germline V gene, CDR1 is MNHNY and CDR2 is SVGAGI (reference sequence). The V gene end was trimmed by 3 bases and the J gene end by 3 bases; junction bases not matched to a gene: 3. In nucleotides, the CDR3 is TGTGCCAGCAGTTATGGACAGGGTTCTAATGAAAAACTGTTTTTT. Its translation is CASSYGQGSNEKLFF.

As concerns this clone: One end of the junction fails to match germline, which may point to a read error. The rearrangement joins TRBV7-2 to TRBJ1-6; D gene ambiguous. This CDR3 has 15 amino acids. Germline V CDR1 and CDR2: SGHTA, FQGNSA. Here the CDR3 DNA reads TGTGCCAGCAACTTAGGCACCCCTTATAATTCACCCCTCCACTTT. This gives the protein CASNLGTPYNSPLHF. Variable domain in full (rest from reference TRBV7-2 and TRBJ1-6): GAGVSQSPSNKVTEKGKDVELRCDPISGHTALYWYRQSLGQGLEFLIYFQGNSAPDKSGLPSDRFSAERTGGSVSTLTIQRTQQEDSAVYLCASNLGTPYNSPLHFGNGTRLTVT.

The rearrangement joins TRBV18 to TRBJ2-2; D gene unclear. Trimming cost V 2 bases and J 6 bases, with 4 bases left between them. The CDR3 is 12 amino acids. CDR1 is KGHSH, CDR2 LQKENI, per germline. In nucleotides, the CDR3 is TGTGCCAGCTCACCATTTGCCGGGGAGCTGTTTTTT. It specifies CASSPFAGELFF.

This rearrangement joins TRBV7-9 to TRBJ2-1; the D gene is possibly TRBD2 (5 bases). Looked up from germline, CDR1 is SEHNR and CDR2 is FQNEAQ (reference sequence). The CDR3 consists of 14 residues. The V end lost 5 bases, the J end lost 3 bases, and 11 bases lay between the germline ends. CDR3 DNA: TGTGCCAGCAGCCCCGAGGGTAGCTACAATGAGCAGTTCTTC. Translation: CASSPEGSYNEQFF.

This chain connects TRBV30 to TRBJ2-7; 11 bases fit TRBD2. J gave up 6 bases and V 3 bases, and 4 bases lay outside the gene matches. The V gene's germline CDR1 is GTSNPN and CDR2 SVGIG (reference sequence). The CDR3 has 13 amino acids. CDR3 region: CAWRLAGGGEQYF. Here the CDR3 DNA reads TGTGCCTGGAGGCTAGCGGGGGGAGGCGAGCAGTACTTC.

The CDR3 is CAISEGSSYEQYF. CDR3 sequence (DNA): TGTGCCATCAGTGAGGGGTCCTCCTACGAGCAGTACTTC. The chain combines TRBV10-3 with TRBJ2-7; D is unresolved. The CDR3 has 13 residues. Germline V CDR1 and CDR2: ENHRY, SYGVKD. Trimming took 2 bases from V and 0 from J, leaving 5 bases between them.

The V gene is TRBV6-5, the J gene TRBJ2-7; weak D call: TRBD2 (6 bases). The CDR3 spans 13 residues. The germline CDR1 and CDR2 sequences are MNHEY and SVGAGI. V lost 6 bases, J lost 0 bases, and 9 bases lay in between. The CDR3 nucleotides are TGTGCCAGCAGAACAGCGGGCTCCTACGAGCAGTACTTC. Translating it yields CASRTAGSYEQYF.

The rearrangement links TRBV4-1 to TRBJ1-5; D unresolved. The CDR3 extends over 17 amino acids. V dropped 0 bases and J dropped 3 bases, with 15 bases sitting between them. Germline CDR1 and CDR2: MGHRA and YSYEKL. CDR3: CASSQEAGPALNQPQHF. In DNA form, the CDR3 reads TGCGCCAGCAGCCAAGAGGCCGGGCCGGCCCTCAATCAGCCCCAGCATTTT.

This chain joins TRBV7-2 and TRBJ2-1, with D possibly TRBD2 on 6 matching bases. The CDR3 is 13 amino acids. Trimming took 1 base from V and 12 from J, leaving 13 bases between them. Germline lookup yields CDR1 SGHTA and CDR2 FQGNSA. The CDR3 nucleotides are TGTGCCAGCAGCTTAGAGTCCGGGCGGGGGCAGTTCTTC. Its translation: CASSLESGRGQFF.

The V gene is TRBV28, the J gene TRBJ2-7; either TRBD1 or TRBD2 may supply D (5 bases each). V was trimmed by 1 base and J by 3 bases, leaving 10 bases between them. The germline CDR1 and CDR2 sequences are MDHEN and SYDVKM. The CDR3 sequence is 14 residues long. CDR3 amino acids: CASSLFGGNYEQYF. In DNA, the CDR3 is TGTGCCAGCAGTTTATTTGGGGGAAACTACGAGCAGTACTTC.

The gene calls are TRBV4-3 and TRBJ1-1, with 9 bases aligning to TRBD1. The CDR3 is 15 residues long. Germline V gene data show CDR1 as LGHNA and CDR2 as YSLEER. The V segment lost 5 bases and the J segment 4 bases; nucleotides outside the gene matches: 8. CDR3 in DNA: TGCGCCAGCAGCTCTCGGACAGGGGCATCCACTGAAGCTTTCTTT. This codes for CASSSRTGASTEAFF.

The genes are TRBV6-5 and TRBJ2-7; the match to TRBD2 covers 7 bases. Trimming at V came to 0 bases and at J to 6 bases, leaving 5 bases not matched to a gene. This CDR3 is built from 14 residues. Germline V lookup: CDR1 MNHEY, CDR2 SVGAGI. The CDR3 DNA sequence: TGTGCCAGCAGTTACTCGGGGGGAGGGCGCGAGCAGTACTTC. Its translation: CASSYSGGGREQYF.

The table lists this clone with a count of one. The CDR3 here is CASSLLAGGTYEQYF. CDR3 DNA sequence: TGTGCCAGCAGCTTACTAGCGGGAGGGACCTACGAGCAGTACTTC. The J gene is TRBJ2-7, the V gene TRBV7-2; 12 nucleotides match TRBD2. Germline V lookup: CDR1 SGHTA, CDR2 FQGNSA. V gave up 2 bases and J gave up 2 bases; unmatched junction bases: 1. This CDR3 has 15 residues.

This chain's CDR3 is CASSPLSTGGGTEAFF. The CDR3 bases are TGTGCCAGCTCACCCCTTTCGACAGGTGGCGGCACTGAAGCTTTCTTT. The V gene is TRBV18, the J gene TRBJ1-1, with D perhaps matching TRBD1 (6 bases). This CDR3 has 16 amino acids. V lost 3 bases and J 4 bases, leaving 18 bases between the germline ends. Germline V gene sequence: CDR1 KGHSH, CDR2 LQKENI.

The table lists this clone with a few counts. The V call is TRBV21-1, the J call TRBJ1-5. TRBV21-1 is given as a pseudogene. This CDR3 spans 18 amino acids. The DNA for the CDR3 is TGTGCCAGCAGCAAAGTGGGGGGATCCTATAGAACTAATCAGCCCCAGCATTTT. This translates into CASSKVGGSYRTNQPQHF.

The CDR3 DNA is TGCGCCAGCAGTCATTCCCCGGGAGGGGATGGGGGCAATAGCTATGGCTACACCTTC. This translates into CASSHSPGGDGGNSYGYTF. V usage is TRBV23-1 and J usage is TRBJ1-2, with D perhaps matching TRBD1 (6 bases). TRBV23-1 has ORF status, its function being uncertain. There are 19 residues in the CDR3. V gave up 3 bases and J gave up 4 bases, with 27 bases separating them.

CDR3 DNA: TGTGCCAGCAGCGTAGGAGGAAGGAGTGACTATGGCTACACCTTC. Encoded protein: CASSVGGRSDYGYTF. V usage is TRBV9 and J usage is TRBJ1-2; D call uncertain. The CDR3 runs 15 residues. V was clipped by 0 bases and J by 3 bases, with 12 bases between them. Germline V gene sequence: CDR1 SGDLS, CDR2 YYNGEE.

This chain joins TRBV11-3 and TRBJ2-5; 11 bases map to TRBD1. The CDR3 extends over 15 amino acids. Unmatched junction bases numbered 7, after V lost 5 bases and J lost 5 bases. CDR1 and CDR2 (germline): SGHNT, YENEEA. The CDR3 is CASSPRTGGSETQYF. The CDR3 DNA reads TGTGCCAGCAGCCCGCGGACAGGGGGCTCGGAGACCCAGTACTTC. Variable domain in full (rest from reference TRBV11-3 and TRBJ2-5): EAGVVQSPRYKIIEKKQPVAFWCNPISGHNTLYWYLQNLGQGPELLIRYENEEAVDDSQLPKDRFSAERLKGVDSTLKIQPAELGDSAVYLCASSPRTGGSETQYFGPGTRLLVL.

This clone was recorded once. The chain couples TRBV28 to TRBJ2-5; D gene unclear. The CDR3 consists of 15 residues. Germline CDR1 MDHEN, CDR2 SYDVKM. Trimming left V 5 bases short and J 5 bases short, with 18 bases between. The CDR3 reads CASSPEDQFWETQYF. CDR3 in DNA: TGTGCCAGCAGTCCCGAGGACCAATTTTGGGAGACCCAGTACTTC.

V is TRBV18 and J is TRBJ2-1, with D possibly matching TRBD2 (5 bases). Deletions cut 3 bases from V and 8 bases from J, with 11 bases between. Germline CDR1 reads KGHSH; CDR2 reads LQKENI. The CDR3 is 13 residues long. The CDR3 protein is CASSPSLRDEQFF. The DNA for the CDR3 is TGTGCCAGCTCACCTTCCTTGAGGGATGAGCAGTTCTTC.

This chain links TRBV7-9 with TRBJ2-7, with D perhaps assigned TRBD1 or TRBD2 (5 bases each). Trimming left V 1 base short and J 5 bases short, with 9 bases between. This CDR3 region has 13 residues. Per the germline V gene, CDR1 is SEHNR and CDR2 is FQNEAQ (reference sequence). For the CDR3, the DNA is TGTGCCAGCAGCTTAGTGGGGGTCCACGAGCAGTACTTC. Translation: CASSLVGVHEQYF. Looking up the rest from reference TRBV7-9 and TRBJ2-7 gives the full variable domain: DTGVSQNPRHKITKRGQNVTFRCDPISEHNRLYWYRQTLGQGPEFLTYFQNEAQLEKSRLLSDRFSAERPKGSFSTLEIQRTEQGDSAMYLCASSLVGVHEQYFGPGTRLTVT.

The rearrangement joins TRBV18 to TRBJ2-7, with D hard to call. Germline V lookup: CDR1 KGHSH, CDR2 LQKENI. The CDR3 loop spans 11 amino acids. Trimming removed 5 bases from V and 0 bases from J, with 2 bases in between. The CDR3 DNA reads as TGTGCCAGCTCAAACTCCTACGAGCAGTACTTC. Its protein is CASSNSYEQYF.